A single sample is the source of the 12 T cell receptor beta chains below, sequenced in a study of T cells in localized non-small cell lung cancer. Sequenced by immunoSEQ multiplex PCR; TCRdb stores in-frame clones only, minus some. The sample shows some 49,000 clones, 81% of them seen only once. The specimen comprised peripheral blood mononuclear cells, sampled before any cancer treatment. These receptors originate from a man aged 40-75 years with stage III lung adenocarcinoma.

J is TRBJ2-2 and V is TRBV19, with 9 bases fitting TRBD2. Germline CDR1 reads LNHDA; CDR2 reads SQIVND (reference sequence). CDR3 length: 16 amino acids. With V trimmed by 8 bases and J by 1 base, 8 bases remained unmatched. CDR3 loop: CASAGGLEGNTGELFF. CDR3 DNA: TGTGCCAGTGCGGGGGGGCTGGAGGGGAACACCGGGGAGCTGTTTTTT.

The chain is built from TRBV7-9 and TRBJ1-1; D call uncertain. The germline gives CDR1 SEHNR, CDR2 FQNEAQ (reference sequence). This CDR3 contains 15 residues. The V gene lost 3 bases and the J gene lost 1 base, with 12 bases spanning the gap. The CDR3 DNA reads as TGTGCCAGCAGCTTTGAGGAGGACGGGAACACTGAAGCTTTCTTT. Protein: CASSFEEDGNTEAFF.

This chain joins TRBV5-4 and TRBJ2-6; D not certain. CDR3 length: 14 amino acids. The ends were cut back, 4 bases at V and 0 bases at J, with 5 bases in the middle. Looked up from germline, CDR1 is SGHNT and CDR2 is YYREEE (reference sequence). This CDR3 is CASSPDSGANVLTF. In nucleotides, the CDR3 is TGTGCCAGCAGCCCCGACTCTGGGGCCAACGTCCTGACTTTC.

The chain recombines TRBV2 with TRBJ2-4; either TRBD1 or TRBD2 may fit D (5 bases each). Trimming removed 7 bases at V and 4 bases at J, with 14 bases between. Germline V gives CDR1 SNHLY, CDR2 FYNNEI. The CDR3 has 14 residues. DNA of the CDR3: TGTGCCAGCACTGACGGGACGGCGAAAAACATTCAGTACTTC. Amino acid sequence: CASTDGTAKNIQYF. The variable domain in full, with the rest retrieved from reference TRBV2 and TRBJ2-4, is EPEVTQTPSHQVTQMGQEVILRCVPISNHLYFYWYRQILGQKVEFLVSFYNNEISEKSEIFDDQFSVERPDGSNFTLKIRSTKLEDSAMYFCASTDGTAKNIQYFGAGTRLSVL.

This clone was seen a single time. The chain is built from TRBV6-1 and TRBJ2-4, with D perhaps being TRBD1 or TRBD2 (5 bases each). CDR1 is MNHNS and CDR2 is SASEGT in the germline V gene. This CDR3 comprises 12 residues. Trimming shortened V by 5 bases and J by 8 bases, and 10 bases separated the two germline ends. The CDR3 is CASSLRGDIQYF. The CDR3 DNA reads TGTGCCAGCAGTTTGCGAGGGGACATTCAGTACTTC.

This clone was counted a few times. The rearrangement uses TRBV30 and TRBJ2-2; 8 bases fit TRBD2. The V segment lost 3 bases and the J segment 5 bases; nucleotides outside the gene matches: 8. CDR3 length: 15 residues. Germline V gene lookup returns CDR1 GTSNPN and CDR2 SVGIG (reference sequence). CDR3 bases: TGTGCCTGGAGAGTGCGGGGGGCCGCTACCGGGGAGCTGTTTTTT. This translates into CAWRVRGAATGELFF.

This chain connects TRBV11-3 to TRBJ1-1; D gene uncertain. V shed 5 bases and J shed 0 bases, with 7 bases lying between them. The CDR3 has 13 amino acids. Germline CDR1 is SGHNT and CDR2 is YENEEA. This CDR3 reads CASSTTLNTEAFF. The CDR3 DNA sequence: TGTGCCAGCAGCACGACACTGAACACTGAAGCTTTCTTT.

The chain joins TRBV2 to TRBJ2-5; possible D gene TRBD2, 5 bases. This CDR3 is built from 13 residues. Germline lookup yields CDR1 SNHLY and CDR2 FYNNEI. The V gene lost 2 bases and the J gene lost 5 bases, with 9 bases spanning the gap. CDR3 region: CASSELRAETQYF. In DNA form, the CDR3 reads TGTGCCAGCAGTGAACTGAGGGCGGAGACCCAGTACTTC.

The CDR3 DNA reads TGTGCCAGCAGTGGACAGTTTCCCTCCTACAATGAGCAGTTCTTC. Translation: CASSGQFPSYNEQFF. The chain has TRBV6-1 and TRBJ2-1; D might be TRBD1 (5 bases). Between the trimmed V and J ends, which lost 4 bases and 0 bases, there was a span of 10 bases. Germline lookup yields CDR1 MNHNS and CDR2 SASEGT. The CDR3 is made up of 15 amino acids.

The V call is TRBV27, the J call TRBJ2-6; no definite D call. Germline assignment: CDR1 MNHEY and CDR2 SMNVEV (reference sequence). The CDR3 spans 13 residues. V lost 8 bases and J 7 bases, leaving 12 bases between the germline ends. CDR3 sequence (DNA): TGTGCCAGCGGGGTGCTTGGAGCCAACGTCCTGACTTTC. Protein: CASGVLGANVLTF.

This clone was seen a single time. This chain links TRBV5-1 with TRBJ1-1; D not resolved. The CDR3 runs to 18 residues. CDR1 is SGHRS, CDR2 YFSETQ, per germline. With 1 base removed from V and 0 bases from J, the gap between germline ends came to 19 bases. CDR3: CASSLNPLTQRMNTEAFF. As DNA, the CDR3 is TGCGCCAGCAGCTTGAATCCCCTTACACAGCGGATGAACACTGAAGCTTTCTTT.

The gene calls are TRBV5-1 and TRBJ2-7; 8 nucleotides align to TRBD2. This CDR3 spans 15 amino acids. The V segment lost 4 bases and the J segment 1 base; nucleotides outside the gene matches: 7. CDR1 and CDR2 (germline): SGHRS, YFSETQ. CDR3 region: CASSPGGTMSYEQYF. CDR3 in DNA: TGCGCCAGCAGCCCGGGGGGGACAATGTCCTACGAGCAGTACTTC.